The T cell receptor beta chain described here comes from a study of T-cell memory formation after mild COVID-19. This clonotype showed up just a few times. V was pared by 1 base and J by 3 bases, with 3 bases of the junction left unmatched. The CDR3 extends over 15 amino acids. CDR1 and CDR2 (germline): LGHDT, YNNKEL (reference sequence). TCRdb ran MiXCR on the 5' RACE reads and lists one entry per CDR3 protein. The table records hundreds of thousands of distinct CDR3 sequences, roughly 21% of them present only once. J is TRBJ2-7 and V is TRBV3-1; 10 bases line up with TRBD2. This TCR was sampled from an adult woman who had mild COVID-19 (a few samples of this study predate the infection). Cell type and time point are not known. Sequencing input: PBMCs or a T cell subset sorted from them (not recorded which). CDR3 in DNA: TGTGCCAGCAGCCAAGCGAGGACTAGCGGCTACGAGCAGTACTTC. Encoded protein: CASSQARTSGYEQYF.